This TCR beta chain was observed in a study of preoperative IRX-2 immunotherapy in early breast cancer. V dropped 2 bases and J dropped 2 bases, with 9 bases sitting between them. Germline V CDR1 and CDR2: GTSNPN, SVGIG (reference sequence). The CDR3 consists of 13 residues. Sequenced by immunoSEQ multiplex PCR; TCRdb stores in-frame clones only, minus some. Counted here are 30,000 to 35,000 clones, around 83% occurring once; the ten biggest clones make up approximately 2.7%. Treatment reported: preoperative locoregional IRX-2 cytokine immunotherapy. Patients received preoperative, locoregional IRX-2 cytokine immunotherapy in a phase Ib study.

The receptor was derived from a human donor with breast cancer. V is TRBV30 and J is TRBJ2-5; no clear D. Specimen: lymph node tissue, collected from a patient treated with IRX-2 immunotherapy. CDR3 in amino acids: CAWSNPTQETQYF. In DNA form, the CDR3 reads TGTGCCTGGAGTAACCCGACACAAGAGACCCAGTACTTC.